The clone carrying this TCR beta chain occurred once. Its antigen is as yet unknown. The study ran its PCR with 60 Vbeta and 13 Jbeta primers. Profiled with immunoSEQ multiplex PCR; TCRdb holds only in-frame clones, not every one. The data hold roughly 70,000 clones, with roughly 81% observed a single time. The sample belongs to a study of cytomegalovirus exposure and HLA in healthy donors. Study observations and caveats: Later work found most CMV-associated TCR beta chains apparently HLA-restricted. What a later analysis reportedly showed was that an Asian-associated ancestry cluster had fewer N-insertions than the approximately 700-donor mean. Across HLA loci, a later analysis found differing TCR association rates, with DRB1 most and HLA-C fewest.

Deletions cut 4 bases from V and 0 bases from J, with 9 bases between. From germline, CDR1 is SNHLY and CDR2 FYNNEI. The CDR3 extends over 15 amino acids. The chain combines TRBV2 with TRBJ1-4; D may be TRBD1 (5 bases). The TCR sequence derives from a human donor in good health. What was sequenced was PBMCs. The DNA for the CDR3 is TGTGCCAGCAGTGGACAGAGTTCAACTAATGAAAAACTGTTTTTT. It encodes CASSGQSSTNEKLFF.